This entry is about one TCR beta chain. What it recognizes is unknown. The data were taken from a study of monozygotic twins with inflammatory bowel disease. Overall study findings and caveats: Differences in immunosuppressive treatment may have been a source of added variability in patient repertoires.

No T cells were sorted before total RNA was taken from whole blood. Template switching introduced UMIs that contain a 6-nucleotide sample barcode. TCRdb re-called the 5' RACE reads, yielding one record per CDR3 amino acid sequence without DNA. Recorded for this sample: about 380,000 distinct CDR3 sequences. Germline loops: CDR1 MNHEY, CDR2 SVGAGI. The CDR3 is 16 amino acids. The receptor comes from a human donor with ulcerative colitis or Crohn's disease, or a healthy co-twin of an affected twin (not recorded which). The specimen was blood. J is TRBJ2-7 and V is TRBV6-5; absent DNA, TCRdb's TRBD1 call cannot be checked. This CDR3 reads CASSYEGGVPPGEQYF.